These T cell receptor beta chains were read from a single sample in a study of technical replicates of blood from a few donors. Assay used: immunoSEQ multiplex PCR; TCRdb lists only in-frame clones, some missing. The repertoire holds about 12,000 clones, with 85% to 95% as singletons. Sequencing was done on a sample of PBMCs. The receptors come from a human donor in good health. The CDR3 runs from the conserved cysteine through the conserved F or W. A D gene is named only where the DNA matches it firmly. Some rows have no size entry. The others give once, few or many, or a class for an expanded clone.

-,TRBV6-5,TRBJ2-3,TRBD2,CASSYSASGKSDTQYF,TGTGCCAGCAGTTACTCAGCTAGCGGGAAATCAGATACGCAGTATTTT
-,TRBV27,TRBJ1-2,-,CASSFSGAIGYTF,TGTGCCAGCAGTTTTTCAGGGGCGATTGGCTACACCTTC
-,TRBV6-6,TRBJ1-3,-,CASSPSGSSGNTIYF,TGTGCCAGCAGCCCTTCGGGGAGCTCTGGAAACACCATATATTTT
-,TRBV7-8,TRBJ2-1,-,CASSLAGPDNEQFF,TGTGCCAGCAGCTTAGCGGGGCCTGACAATGAGCAGTTCTTC
-,TRBV28,TRBJ2-1,TRBD1,CASSPTGQGMSNEQFF,TGTGCCAGCAGTCCCACGGGACAGGGGATGAGTAATGAGCAGTTCTTC
-,TRBV10-1,TRBJ1-1,TRBD1,CASSATGDMNTEAFF,TGCGCCAGCAGTGCGACAGGGGATATGAACACTGAAGCTTTCTTT
-,TRBV28,TRBJ1-5,-,CASSLSGEEKHF,TGTGCCAGCAGTTTGAGTGGAGAAGAGAAGCATTTT
-,TRBV27,TRBJ2-6,TRBD1,CASSSFRTGQAPSGANVLTF,TGTGCCAGCAGTTCCTTCAGAACGGGACAGGCACCCTCTGGGGCCAACGTCCTGACTTTC
-,TRBV10-2,TRBJ2-3,-,CASRTATSTDTQYF,TGCGCCAGCAGGACAGCCACTAGCACAGATACGCAGTATTTT
-,TRBV28,TRBJ1-5,TRBD1,CASSIRDRAQPQHF,TGTGCCAGCAGCATAAGGGACAGGGCTCAGCCCCAGCATTTT
-,TRBV5-1,TRBJ2-5,-,CASSPAWGGQETQYF,TGCGCCAGCAGCCCCGCCTGGGGAGGACAAGAGACCCAGTACTTC
-,TRBV28,TRBJ2-7,TRBD1,CASSSAGQGPREQYF,TGTGCCAGCAGTTCGGCGGGACAGGGCCCCCGGGAGCAGTACTTC
once,TRBV10-3,TRBJ2-2,-,CASSGTANTGELFF,TGTGCCTCCTCCGGGACTGCGAACACCGGGGAGCTGTTTTTT
-,TRBV27,TRBJ2-7,-,CASSLYPEYEQYF,TGTGCCAGCAGTTTATACCCCGAGTACGAGCAGTACTTC
-,TRBV6-5,TRBJ2-1,-,CASSPTAPTYNEQFF,TGTGCCAGCAGCCCGACAGCTCCTACCTACAATGAGCAGTTCTTC
-,TRBV7-9,TRBJ2-7,-,CASSPRTPSYEQYF,TGTGCCAGCAGCCCCCGGACTCCGTCCTACGAGCAGTACTTC
-,TRBV6-1,TRBJ2-7,-,CASFRGTANSYEQYF,TGTGCCAGCTTCCGGGGGACAGCTAATTCCTACGAGCAGTACTTC
-,TRBV4-2,TRBJ2-2,TRBD2,CASSQEGPAGTTGELFF,TGTGCCAGCAGCCAAGAAGGGCCAGCGGGGACCACCGGGGAGCTGTTTTTT
-,TRBV9,TRBJ2-5,-,CASSVSTSRGPSQETQYF,TGTGCCAGCAGCGTCTCCACCTCCCGAGGGCCTTCCCAAGAGACCCAGTACTTC
-,TRBV19,TRBJ2-3,-,CASDWGSRSTDTQYF,TGTGCCAGCGATTGGGGCAGCCGTAGCACAGATACGCAGTATTTT
-,TRBV2,TRBJ2-7,TRBD1,CASTQQGASYEQYF,TGTGCCAGCACCCAACAGGGGGCAAGTTACGAGCAGTACTTC
-,TRBV18,TRBJ1-1,-,CASSPRGGGTEAFF,TGTGCCAGCTCACCACGAGGGGGAGGGACTGAAGCTTTCTTT
-,TRBV6-4,TRBJ2-1,TRBD2,CASKANWGGDEQFF,TGTGCCAGCAAGGCCAACTGGGGAGGGGATGAGCAGTTCTTC
-,TRBV19,TRBJ1-1,-,CASNAGPGGENTEAFF,TGTGCCAGTAATGCGGGCCCGGGGGGCGAGAACACTGAAGCTTTCTTT
-,TRBV4-2,TRBJ2-1,-,CASSQDLDNEQFF,TGTGCCAGCAGCCAAGATCTTGACAATGAGCAGTTCTTC
-,TRBV7-8,TRBJ2-7,TRBD1,CASSGGTGHEQYF,TGTGCCAGCAGCGGAGGGACAGGCCACGAGCAGTACTTC
-,TRBV25-1,TRBJ2-7,-,CASSHSGASYEQYF,TGTGCCAGCAGCCATAGCGGTGCCTCCTACGAGCAGTACTTC
-,TRBV6-5,TRBJ1-2,-,CASSDRFYGYTF,TGTGCCAGCAGCGACAGGTTCTATGGCTACACCTTC
-,TRBV10-1,TRBJ2-3,-,CASSLSEDTDTQYF,TGCGCCAGCAGTCTCAGCGAGGATACAGATACGCAGTATTTT
-,TRBV27,TRBJ2-3,-,CASSLSLSRSGTDTQYF,TGTGCCAGCAGTTTATCCTTGTCCCGGTCTGGCACAGATACGCAGTATTTT
-,TRBV6-4,TRBJ1-5,-,CASSDGGDGNQPQHF,TGTGCCAGCAGCGATGGGGGGGACGGCAATCAGCCCCAGCATTTT
-,TRBV6-1,TRBJ1-1,-,CASSVAAADTEAFF,TGTGCCAGCAGTGTGGCGGCGGCGGACACTGAAGCTTTCTTT
-,TRBV4-2,TRBJ2-7,-,CASSQESGRGGYEQYF,TGTGCCAGCAGCCAAGAGTCAGGAAGGGGAGGTTACGAGCAGTACTTC